Listed below are T cell receptor beta chains from one sample, sequenced in a study of shared clonotypes between healthy human individuals. Assay used: immunoSEQ multiplex PCR; TCRdb lists only in-frame clones, some missing. The sample carries approximately 590,000 clones, about 95% recorded once. Specimen: naive CD8+ T cells sorted from blood. Every receptor here comes from a woman aged 25 to 39 in good health. Both conserved end residues are part of each CDR3. A D gene is named only where the DNA matches it firmly.

length: 16; V: TRBV28; D: TRBD1; J: TRBJ2-7; CDR3: CASRKTRQGESDEQYF; DNA: TGTGCCAGCAGGAAGACAAGACAGGGGGAAAGCGACGAGCAGTACTTC
length: 13; V: TRBV19; D: -; J: TRBJ2-7; CDR3: CASSTPEGHEQYF; DNA: TGTGCCAGTAGTACCCCGGAAGGCCACGAGCAGTACTTC
length: 17; V: TRBV9; D: TRBD1; J: TRBJ1-1; CDR3: CASSATGGGPSNAEAFF; DNA: TGTGCCAGCAGCGCGACAGGGGGCGGTCCCTCCAACGCTGAAGCTTTCTTT
length: 15; V: TRBV11-1; D: -; J: TRBJ1-2; CDR3: CASRPIPGQDYGYTF; DNA: TGTGCCAGCAGGCCGATTCCGGGCCAGGATTATGGCTACACCTTC
length: 15; V: TRBV5-4; D: -; J: TRBJ2-7; CDR3: CASSPTHREKNEQYF; DNA: TGTGCCAGCAGTCCTACGCACAGGGAAAAGAACGAGCAGTACTTC
length: 16; V: TRBV28; D: TRBD1; J: TRBJ2-3; CDR3: CASSKTGSFGTDTQYF; DNA: TGTGCCAGCAGTAAGACAGGGAGCTTTGGCACAGATACGCAGTATTTT
length: 16; V: TRBV7-2; D: TRBD2; J: TRBJ2-5; CDR3: CASSLYGQVGGETQYF; DNA: TGTGCCAGCAGCTTATATGGGCAAGTGGGGGGGGAGACCCAGTACTTC
length: 13; V: TRBV4-1; D: -; J: TRBJ2-3; CDR3: CASSQDSRETQYF; DNA: TGCGCCAGCAGCCAAGATTCCCGGGAGACGCAGTATTTT
length: 13; V: TRBV28; D: -; J: TRBJ1-2; CDR3: CASSFDRNYGYTF; DNA: TGTGCCAGCAGTTTTGACAGGAATTATGGCTACACCTTC
length: 15; V: TRBV7-9; D: TRBD1; J: TRBJ2-7; CDR3: CASSSRDRSVYEQYF; DNA: TGTGCCAGCAGCTCCCGGGACAGGTCGGTCTACGAGCAGTACTTC